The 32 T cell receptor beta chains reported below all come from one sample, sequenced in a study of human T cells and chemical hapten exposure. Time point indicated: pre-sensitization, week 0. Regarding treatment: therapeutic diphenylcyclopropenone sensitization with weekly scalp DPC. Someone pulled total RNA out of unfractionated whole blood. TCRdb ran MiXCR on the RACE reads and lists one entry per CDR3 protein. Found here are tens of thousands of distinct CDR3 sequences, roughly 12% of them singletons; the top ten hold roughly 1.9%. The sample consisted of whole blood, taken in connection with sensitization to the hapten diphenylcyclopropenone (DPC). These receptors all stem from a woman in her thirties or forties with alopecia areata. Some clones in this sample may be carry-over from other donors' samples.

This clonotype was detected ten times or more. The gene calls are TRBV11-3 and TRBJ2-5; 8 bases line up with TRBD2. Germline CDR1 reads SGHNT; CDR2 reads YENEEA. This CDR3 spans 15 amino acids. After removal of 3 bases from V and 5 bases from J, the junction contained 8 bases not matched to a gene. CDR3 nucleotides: TGTGCCAGCAGCTTCTCCGGCGGGGGGCAGGAGACCCAGTACTTC. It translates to CASSFSGGGQETQYF.

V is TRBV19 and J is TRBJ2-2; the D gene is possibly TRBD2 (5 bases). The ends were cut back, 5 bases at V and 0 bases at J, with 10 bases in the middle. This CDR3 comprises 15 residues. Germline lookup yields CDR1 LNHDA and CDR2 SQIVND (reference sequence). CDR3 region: CASSSRDPNTGELFF. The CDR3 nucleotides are TGTGCCAGTAGTTCCCGGGATCCGAACACCGGGGAGCTGTTTTTT.

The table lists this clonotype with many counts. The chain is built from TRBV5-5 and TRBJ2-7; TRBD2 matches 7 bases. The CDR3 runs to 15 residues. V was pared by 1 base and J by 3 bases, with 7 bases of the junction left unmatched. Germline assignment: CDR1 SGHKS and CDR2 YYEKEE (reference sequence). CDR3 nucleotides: TGTGCCAGCAGCTTGTCAAGTAGCGGGTTCTACGAGCAGTACTTC. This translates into CASSLSSSGFYEQYF.

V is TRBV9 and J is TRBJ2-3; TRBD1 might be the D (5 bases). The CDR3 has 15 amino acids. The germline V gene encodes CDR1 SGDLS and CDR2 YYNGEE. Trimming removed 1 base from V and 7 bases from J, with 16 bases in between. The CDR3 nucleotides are TGTGCCAGCAGCGTAACAAGCGACAGACAGCATACGCAGTATTTT. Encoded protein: CASSVTSDRQHTQYF.

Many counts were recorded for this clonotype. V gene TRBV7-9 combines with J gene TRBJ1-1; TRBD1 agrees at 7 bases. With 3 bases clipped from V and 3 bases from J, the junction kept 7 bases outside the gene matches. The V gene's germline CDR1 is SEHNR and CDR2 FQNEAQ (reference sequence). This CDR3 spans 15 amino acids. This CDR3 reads CASSFGGTAYTEAFF. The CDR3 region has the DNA TGTGCCAGCAGCTTTGGAGGGACAGCATACACTGAAGCTTTCTTT.

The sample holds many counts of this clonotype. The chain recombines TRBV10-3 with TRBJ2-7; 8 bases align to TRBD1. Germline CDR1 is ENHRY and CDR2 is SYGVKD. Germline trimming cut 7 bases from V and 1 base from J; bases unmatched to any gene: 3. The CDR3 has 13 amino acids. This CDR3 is CAITRDRSYEQYF. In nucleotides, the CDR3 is TGTGCCATCACCCGGGACAGGTCCTACGAGCAGTACTTC.

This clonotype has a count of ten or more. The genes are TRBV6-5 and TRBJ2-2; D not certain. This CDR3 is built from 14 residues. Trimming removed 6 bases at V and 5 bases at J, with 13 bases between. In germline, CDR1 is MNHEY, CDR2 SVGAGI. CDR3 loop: CASRYQASTGELFF. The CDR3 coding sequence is TGTGCCAGCAGATACCAGGCGAGTACCGGGGAGCTGTTTTTT.

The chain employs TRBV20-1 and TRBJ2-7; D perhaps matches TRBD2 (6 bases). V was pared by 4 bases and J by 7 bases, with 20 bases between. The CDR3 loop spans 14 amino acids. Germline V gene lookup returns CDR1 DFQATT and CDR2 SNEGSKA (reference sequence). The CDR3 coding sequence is TGCAGTGCTAAAAATCCGGGAGTGGCGTGGGAGCAGTACTTC. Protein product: CSAKNPGVAWEQYF.

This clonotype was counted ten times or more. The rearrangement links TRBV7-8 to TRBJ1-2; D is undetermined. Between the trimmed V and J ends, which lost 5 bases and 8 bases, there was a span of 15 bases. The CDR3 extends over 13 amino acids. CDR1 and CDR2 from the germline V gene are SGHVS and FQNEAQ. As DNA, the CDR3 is TGTGCCAGCAGCACCCAGGAGTTGCAGGGCTACACCTTC. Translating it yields CASSTQELQGYTF.

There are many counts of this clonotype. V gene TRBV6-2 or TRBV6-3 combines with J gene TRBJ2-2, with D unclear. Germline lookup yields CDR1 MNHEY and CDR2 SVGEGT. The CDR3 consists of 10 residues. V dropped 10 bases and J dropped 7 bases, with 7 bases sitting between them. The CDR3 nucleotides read TGTGCCACCAAGGGCGGGGAGCTGTTTTTT. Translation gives CATKGGELFF.

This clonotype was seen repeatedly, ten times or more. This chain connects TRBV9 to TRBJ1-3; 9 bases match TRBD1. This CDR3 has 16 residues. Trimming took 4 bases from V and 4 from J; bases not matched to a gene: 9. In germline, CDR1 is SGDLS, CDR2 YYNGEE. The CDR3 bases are TGTGCCAGCAGCCCTTTACAGGGGGCGTCCGGAAACACCATATATTTT. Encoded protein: CASSPLQGASGNTIYF.

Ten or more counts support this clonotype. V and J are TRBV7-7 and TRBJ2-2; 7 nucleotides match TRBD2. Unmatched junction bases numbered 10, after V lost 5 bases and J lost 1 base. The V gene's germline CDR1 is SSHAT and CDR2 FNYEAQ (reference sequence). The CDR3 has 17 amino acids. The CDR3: CASSAGTGGGNTGELFF. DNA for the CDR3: TGTGCCAGCAGCGCCGGGACTGGCGGGGGGAACACCGGGGAGCTGTTTTTT.

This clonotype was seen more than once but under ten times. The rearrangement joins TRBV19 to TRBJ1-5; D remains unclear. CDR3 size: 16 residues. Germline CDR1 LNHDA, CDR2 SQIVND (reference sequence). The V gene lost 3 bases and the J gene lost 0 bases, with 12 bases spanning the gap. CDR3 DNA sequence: TGTGCCAGTAGTATGTCTTTGAAGGGTAGCAATCAGCCCCAGCATTTT. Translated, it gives CASSMSLKGSNQPQHF.

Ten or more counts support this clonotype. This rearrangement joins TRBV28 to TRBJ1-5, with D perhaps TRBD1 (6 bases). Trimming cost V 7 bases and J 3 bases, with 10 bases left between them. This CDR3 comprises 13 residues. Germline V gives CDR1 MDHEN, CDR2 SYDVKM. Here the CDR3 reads CASNGQLNQPQHF. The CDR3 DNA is TGTGCCAGCAACGGACAGCTCAATCAGCCCCAGCATTTT.

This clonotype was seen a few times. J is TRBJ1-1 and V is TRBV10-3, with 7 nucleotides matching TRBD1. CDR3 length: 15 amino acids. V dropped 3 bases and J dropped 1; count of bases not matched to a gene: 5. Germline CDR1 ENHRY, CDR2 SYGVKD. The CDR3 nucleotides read TGTGCCATCAGTGAAATAGGGGGCTCGAACACTGAAGCTTTCTTT. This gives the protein CAISEIGGSNTEAFF.

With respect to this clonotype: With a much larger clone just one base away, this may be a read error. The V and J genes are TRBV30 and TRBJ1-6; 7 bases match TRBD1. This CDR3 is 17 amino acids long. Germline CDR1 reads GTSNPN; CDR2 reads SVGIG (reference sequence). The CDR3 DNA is TGTGCCTGGAGTCTAGGGGGCTCAAGCTCCTTTAATTCACCCCTCCACTTT. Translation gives CAWSLGGSSSFNSPLHF.

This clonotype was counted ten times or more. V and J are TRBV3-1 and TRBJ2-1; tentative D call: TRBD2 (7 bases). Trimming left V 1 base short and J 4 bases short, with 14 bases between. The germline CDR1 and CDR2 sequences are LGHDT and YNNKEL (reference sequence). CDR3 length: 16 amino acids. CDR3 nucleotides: TGTGCCAGCAGCCAAGGGGGAGGGGGAGAATACAATGAGCAGTTCTTC. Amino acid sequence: CASSQGGGGEYNEQFF.

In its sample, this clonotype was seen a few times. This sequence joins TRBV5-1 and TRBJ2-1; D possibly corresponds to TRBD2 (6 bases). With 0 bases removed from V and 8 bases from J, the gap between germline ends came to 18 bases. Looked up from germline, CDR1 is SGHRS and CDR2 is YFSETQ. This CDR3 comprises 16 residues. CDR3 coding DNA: TGCGCCAGCAGCTTGGATGAGGAGACTAGGTCCCATGAGCAGTTCTTC. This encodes CASSLDEETRSHEQFF.

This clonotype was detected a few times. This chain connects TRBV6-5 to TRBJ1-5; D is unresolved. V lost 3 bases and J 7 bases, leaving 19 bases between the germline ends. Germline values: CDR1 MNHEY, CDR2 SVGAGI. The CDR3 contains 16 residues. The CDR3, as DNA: TGTGCCAGCAGTTATTCGGGTATTTCTGGAGGACAGCCCCAGCATTTT. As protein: CASSYSGISGGQPQHF.

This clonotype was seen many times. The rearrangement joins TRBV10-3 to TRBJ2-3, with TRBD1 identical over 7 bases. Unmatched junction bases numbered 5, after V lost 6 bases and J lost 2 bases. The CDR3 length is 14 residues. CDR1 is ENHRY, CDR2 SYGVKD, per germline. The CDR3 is CAISAQGFTDTQYF. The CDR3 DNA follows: TGTGCCATCAGCGCACAGGGGTTCACAGATACGCAGTATTTT.

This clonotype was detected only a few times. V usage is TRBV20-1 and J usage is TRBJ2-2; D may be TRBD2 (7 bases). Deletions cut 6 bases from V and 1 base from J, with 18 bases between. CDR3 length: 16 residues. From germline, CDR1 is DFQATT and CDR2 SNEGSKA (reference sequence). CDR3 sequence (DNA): TGCAGTGCACCCCTCCCCGGGGGGCGGAACACCGGGGAGCTGTTTTTT. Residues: CSAPLPGGRNTGELFF.

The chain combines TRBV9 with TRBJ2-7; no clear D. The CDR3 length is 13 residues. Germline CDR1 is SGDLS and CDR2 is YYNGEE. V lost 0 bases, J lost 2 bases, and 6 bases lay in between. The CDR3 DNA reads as TGTGCCAGCAGCGTAGACGCCGCCTACGAGCAGTACTTC. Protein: CASSVDAAYEQYF.

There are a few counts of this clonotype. The CDR3 DNA is TGTGCCAGCAGCTTCAGGACAGGGGGCTACACCGGGGAGCTGTTTTTT. Translated: CASSFRTGGYTGELFF. The chain links TRBV11-3 to TRBJ2-2; TRBD1 aligns across 11 bases. There are 16 residues in the CDR3. The ends lost 3 bases at V and 3 bases at J; junction bases unmatched: 3. Germline lookup yields CDR1 SGHNT and CDR2 YENEEA. The entire variable domain, with the rest obtained from reference TRBV11-3 and TRBJ2-2, is as follows: EAGVVQSPRYKIIEKKQPVAFWCNPISGHNTLYWYLQNLGQGPELLIRYENEEAVDDSQLPKDRFSAERLKGVDSTLKIQPAELGDSAVYLCASSFRTGGYTGELFFGEGSRLTVL.

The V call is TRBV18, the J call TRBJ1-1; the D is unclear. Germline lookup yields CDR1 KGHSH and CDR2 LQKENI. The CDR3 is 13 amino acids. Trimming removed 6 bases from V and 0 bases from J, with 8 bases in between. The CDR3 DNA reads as TGTGCCAGCTCTGGAGAAATGAACACTGAAGCTTTCTTT. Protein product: CASSGEMNTEAFF.

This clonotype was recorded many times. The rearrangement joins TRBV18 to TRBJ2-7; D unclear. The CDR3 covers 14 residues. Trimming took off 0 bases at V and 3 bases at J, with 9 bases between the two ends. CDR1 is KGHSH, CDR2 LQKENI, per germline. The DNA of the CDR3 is TGTGCCAGCTCACCACCGAGGCCAAACTACGAGCAGTACTTC. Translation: CASSPPRPNYEQYF.

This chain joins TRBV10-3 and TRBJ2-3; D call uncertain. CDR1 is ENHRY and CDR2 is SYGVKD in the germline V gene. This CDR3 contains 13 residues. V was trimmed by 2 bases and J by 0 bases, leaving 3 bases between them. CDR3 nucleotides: TGTGCCATCAGTGAGGACAGCACAGATACGCAGTATTTT. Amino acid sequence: CAISEDSTDTQYF.

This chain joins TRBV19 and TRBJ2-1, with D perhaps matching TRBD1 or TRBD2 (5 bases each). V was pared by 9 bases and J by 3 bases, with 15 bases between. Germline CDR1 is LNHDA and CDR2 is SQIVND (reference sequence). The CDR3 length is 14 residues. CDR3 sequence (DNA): TGTGCCAGGGCTCCAGGGAGTAACTACAATGAGCAGTTCTTC. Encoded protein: CARAPGSNYNEQFF. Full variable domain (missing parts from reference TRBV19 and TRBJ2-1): DGGITQSPKYLFRKEGQNVTLSCEQNLNHDAMYWYRQDPGQGLRLIYYSQIVNDFQKGDIAEGYSVSREKKESFPLTVTSAQKNPTAFYLCARAPGSNYNEQFFGPGTRLTVL.

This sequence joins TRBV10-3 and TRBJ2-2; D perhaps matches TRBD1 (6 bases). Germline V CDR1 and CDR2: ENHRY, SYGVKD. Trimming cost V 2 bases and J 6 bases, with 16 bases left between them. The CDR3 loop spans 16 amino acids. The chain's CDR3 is CAISEIGQKDAGELFF. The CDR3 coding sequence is TGTGCCATCAGTGAGATCGGACAGAAGGACGCCGGGGAGCTGTTTTTT.

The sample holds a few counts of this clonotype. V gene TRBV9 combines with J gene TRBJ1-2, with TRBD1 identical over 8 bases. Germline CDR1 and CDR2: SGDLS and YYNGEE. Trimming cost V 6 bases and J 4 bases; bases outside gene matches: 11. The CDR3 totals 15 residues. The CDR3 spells CASTSTQGARYGYTF. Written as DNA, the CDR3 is TGTGCCAGCACCTCTACTCAGGGGGCGCGCTATGGCTACACCTTC.

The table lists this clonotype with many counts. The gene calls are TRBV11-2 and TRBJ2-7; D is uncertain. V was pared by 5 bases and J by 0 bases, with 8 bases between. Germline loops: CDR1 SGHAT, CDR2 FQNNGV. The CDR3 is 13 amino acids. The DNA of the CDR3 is TGTGCCAGCAGCCCAACGGTCTCCTACGAGCAGTACTTC. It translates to CASSPTVSYEQYF.

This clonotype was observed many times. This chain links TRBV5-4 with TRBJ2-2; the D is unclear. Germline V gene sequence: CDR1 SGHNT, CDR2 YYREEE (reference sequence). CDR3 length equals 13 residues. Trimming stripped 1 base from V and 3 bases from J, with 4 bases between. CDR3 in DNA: TGTGCCAGCAGCTTGTTGGACACCGGGGAGCTGTTTTTT. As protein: CASSLLDTGELFF.

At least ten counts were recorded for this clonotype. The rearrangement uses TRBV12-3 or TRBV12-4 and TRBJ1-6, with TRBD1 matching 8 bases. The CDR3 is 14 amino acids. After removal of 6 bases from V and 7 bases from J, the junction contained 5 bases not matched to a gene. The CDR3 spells CASRTGQGNSPLHF. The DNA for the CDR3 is TGTGCCAGCAGAACCGGACAGGGCAATTCACCCCTCCACTTT.